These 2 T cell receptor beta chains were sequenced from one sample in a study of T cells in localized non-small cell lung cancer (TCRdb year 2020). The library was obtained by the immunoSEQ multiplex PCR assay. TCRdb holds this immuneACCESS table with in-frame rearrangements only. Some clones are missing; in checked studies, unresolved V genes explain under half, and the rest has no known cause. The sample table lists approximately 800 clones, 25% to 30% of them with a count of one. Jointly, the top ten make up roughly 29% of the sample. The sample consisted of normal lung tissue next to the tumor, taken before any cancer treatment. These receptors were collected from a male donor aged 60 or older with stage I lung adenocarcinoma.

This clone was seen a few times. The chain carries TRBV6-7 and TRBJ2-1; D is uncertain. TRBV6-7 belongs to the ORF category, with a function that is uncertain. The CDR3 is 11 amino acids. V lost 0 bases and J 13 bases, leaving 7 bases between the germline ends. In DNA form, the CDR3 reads TGTGCCAGCAGTTACTCAAAACATCAGTTCTTC. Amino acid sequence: CASSYSKHQFF.

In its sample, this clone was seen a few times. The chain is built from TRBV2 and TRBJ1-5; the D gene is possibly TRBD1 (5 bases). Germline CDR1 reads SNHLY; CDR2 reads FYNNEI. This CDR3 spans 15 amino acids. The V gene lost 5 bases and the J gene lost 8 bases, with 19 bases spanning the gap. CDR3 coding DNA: TGTGCCAGCAGTTCGGGGGTGCAGCCTCTGGAGCCCCAGCATTTT. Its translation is CASSSGVQPLEPQHF.